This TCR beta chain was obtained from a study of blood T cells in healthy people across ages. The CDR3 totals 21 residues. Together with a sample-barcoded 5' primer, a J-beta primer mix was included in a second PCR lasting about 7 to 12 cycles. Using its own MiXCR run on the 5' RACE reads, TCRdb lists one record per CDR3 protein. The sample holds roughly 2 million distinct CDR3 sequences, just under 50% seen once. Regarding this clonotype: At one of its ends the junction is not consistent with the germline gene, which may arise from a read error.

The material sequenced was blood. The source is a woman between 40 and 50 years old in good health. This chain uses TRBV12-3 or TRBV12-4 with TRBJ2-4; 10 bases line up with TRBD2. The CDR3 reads CASNLDSGGTLLDPAKNIQYF. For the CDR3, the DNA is TGTGCCAGCAATTTAGATAGCGGGGGGACCCTTCTGGATCCGGCCAAAAACATTCAGTACTTC.